This T cell receptor (beta chain) was captured in a study of T cell responses to AZD1222 COVID-19 vaccine. Regarding the study as a whole: There were repertoire samples only from the period after the peak T cell response. White British people made up most donors, females outnumbered males, and clonal diversity was possibly underestimated.

Comments on this clone: Its target is unknown.

Sequencing used immunoSEQ multiplex PCR; TCRdb keeps in-frame clones, though not all of them. Of over 150,000 clones in the sample, under 95% are singletons; the top ten hold 1.6%. The trim removed 2 bases at V and 2 bases at J, leaving 2 bases unmatched. Germline-derived CDR1 and CDR2 are SGHDT and YYEEEE. The CDR3 is made up of 14 amino acids. The V gene is TRBV5-6, the J gene TRBJ2-3; TRBD2 aligns across 7 bases. The clonotype was recovered from an adult who received the AZD1222 COVID-19 vaccine. The specimen was peripheral blood, collected 28 days after the second AZD1222 dose. The CDR3 DNA sequence: TGTGCCAGCAGCTTCGGGAGGCACACAGATACGCAGTATTTT. It translates to CASSFGRHTDTQYF. The variable domain in full, completed from reference TRBV5-6 and TRBJ2-3, reads DAGVTQSPTHLIKTRGQQVTLRCSPKSGHDTVSWYQQALGQGPQFIFQYYEEEERQRGNFPDRFSGHQFPNYSSELNVNALLLGDSALYLCASSFGRHTDTQYFGPGTRLTVL.